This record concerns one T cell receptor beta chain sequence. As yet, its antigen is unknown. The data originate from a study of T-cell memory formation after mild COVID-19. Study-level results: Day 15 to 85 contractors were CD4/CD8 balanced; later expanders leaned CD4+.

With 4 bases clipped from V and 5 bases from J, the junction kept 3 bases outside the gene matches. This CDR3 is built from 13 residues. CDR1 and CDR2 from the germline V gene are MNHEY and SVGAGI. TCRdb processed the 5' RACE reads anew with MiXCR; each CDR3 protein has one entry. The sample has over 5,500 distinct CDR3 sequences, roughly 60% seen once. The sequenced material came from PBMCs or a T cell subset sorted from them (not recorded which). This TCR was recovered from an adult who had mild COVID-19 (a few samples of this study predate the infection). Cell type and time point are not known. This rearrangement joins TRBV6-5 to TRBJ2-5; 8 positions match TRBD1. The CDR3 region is CASSSDRGETQYF. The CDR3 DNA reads TGTGCCAGCAGTTCAGACAGGGGTGAGACCCAGTACTTC.